This T cell receptor beta chain was retrieved from a study of blood T cell repertoires in COVID-19. With 6 bases clipped from V and 4 bases from J, the junction kept 8 bases outside the gene matches. CDR1 is MNHEY and CDR2 is SVGAGI in the germline V gene. The CDR3 is 15 residues long. Original handling: Reference gene primer amplification in the assay estimated nucleated cell counts. Using immunoSEQ multiplex PCR, the repertoire was profiled, and TCRdb retains in-frame clones only, with some absent. V and J calls and clone size are those listed in that table; D and trimming were worked out from the DNA. The table has around 150,000 clones, about 87% seen once; the top ten hold 3% to 4.5%.

The chain carries TRBV6-5 and TRBJ1-2; 10 bases are shared with TRBD1. The source material was peripheral blood. The TCR was taken from a woman between 55 and 75 years old who had recovered from COVID-19. The DNA of the CDR3 is TGTGCCAGCAGACCTCGGGACAGGGGACCCTATGGCTACACCTTC. As protein: CASRPRDRGPYGYTF.